The 10 T cell receptor beta chains below were found in one sample sequenced in a study of blood T cell repertoires in COVID-19. The protocol was immunoSEQ multiplex PCR, while the TCRdb copy is restricted to in-frame clones and leaves out a portion. The table records some 88,000 clones, around 86% of them present only once. Sequenced: peripheral blood. All receptors come from a man between 60 and 75 years old with acute or convalescent COVID-19.

This clone was counted a few times. This chain joins TRBV4-2 and TRBJ1-5; D is uncertain. This CDR3 is built from 16 residues. Trimming left V 0 bases short and J 4 bases short, with 13 bases between. CDR1 and CDR2 from the germline V gene are LGHNA and YNFKEQ. The chain's CDR3 is CASSQEAVGWNQPQHF. The CDR3 nucleotides read TGTGCCAGCAGCCAAGAAGCCGTCGGTTGGAATCAGCCCCAGCATTTT.

V and J are TRBV18 and TRBJ1-5; perhaps TRBD1 as D (5 bases). Germline CDR1 is KGHSH and CDR2 is LQKENI. Trimming shortened V by 6 bases and J by 7 bases, and 19 bases separated the two germline ends. The CDR3 sequence is 15 residues long. In DNA, the CDR3 is TGTGCCAGCTCGTCGATGGGGAGGGGCACCCAGCCCCAGCATTTT. The encoded protein is CASSSMGRGTQPQHF.

The chain has TRBV6-5 and TRBJ1-5; TRBD1 might be the D (6 bases). Germline CDR1 is MNHEY and CDR2 is SVGAGI. The CDR3 loop spans 15 amino acids. V dropped 5 bases and J dropped 4 bases, with 15 bases sitting between them. The CDR3 nucleotides are TGTGCCAGCAGTCCGGGACAAGGCCGAAATCAGCCCCAGCATTTT. Encoded protein: CASSPGQGRNQPQHF.

The V call is TRBV10-3, the J call TRBJ1-1; D perhaps matches TRBD1 (5 bases). The V gene lost 3 bases and the J gene lost 6 bases, with 14 bases spanning the gap. The CDR3 is 14 amino acids. CDR1 and CDR2 (germline): ENHRY, SYGVKD. For the CDR3, the DNA is TGTGCCATCAGTGAACGGCAGGGATACTCTGAAGCTTTCTTT. The encoded protein is CAISERQGYSEAFF.

J is TRBJ2-3 and V is TRBV6-5, with TRBD2 identical over 8 bases. Germline CDR1 and CDR2: MNHEY and SVGAGI. There are 14 residues in the CDR3. Trimming took 6 bases from V and 6 from J; bases not matched to a gene: 8. CDR3 nucleotide sequence: TGTGCCAGCAGAGACGGGGGGGCCGGGGATACGCAGTATTTT. This translates into CASRDGGAGDTQYF.

The chain recombines TRBV11-2 with TRBJ2-3; D not certain. CDR3 length equals 15 residues. Germline values: CDR1 SGHAT, CDR2 FQNNGV. Deletions cut 3 bases from V and 0 bases from J, with 10 bases between. The CDR3 reads CASSFRGGSTDTQYF. The CDR3 nucleotides read TGTGCCAGCAGCTTCCGCGGTGGGAGCACAGATACGCAGTATTTT.

V and J are TRBV7-2 and TRBJ2-7; TRBD2 aligns across 10 bases. This CDR3 contains 14 residues. V shed 5 bases, J shed 4 bases, and the junction held 5 bases outside the gene matches. Looked up from germline, CDR1 is SGHTA and CDR2 is FQGNSA. The chain's CDR3 is CASSAGTSVYEQYF. The DNA of the CDR3 is TGTGCCAGCAGCGCCGGGACTAGCGTGTACGAGCAGTACTTC.

CDR3 coding DNA: TGTGCCAGCAGCCAGGAAGACAGGGGCGATGCAGATACGCAGTATTTT. Translation gives CASSQEDRGDADTQYF. J is TRBJ2-3 and V is TRBV7-3; 8 nucleotides agree with TRBD1. V was pared by 5 bases and J by 4 bases, with 11 bases of the junction left unmatched. The V gene's germline CDR1 is SGHTA and CDR2 FQGTGA. The CDR3 runs to 16 residues.

This clone was counted ten times or more. The chain carries TRBV27 and TRBJ2-3; 13 bases map to TRBD2. From germline, CDR1 is MNHEY and CDR2 SMNVEV (reference sequence). The CDR3 runs 16 residues. V trimming: 6 bases; J trimming: 2 bases; junction bases outside the gene matches: 5. The CDR3 coding sequence is TGTGCCAGCAGGGTCGGACTAGCGGGAGCCACAGATACGCAGTATTTT. It specifies CASRVGLAGATDTQYF.

V usage is TRBV5-1 and J usage is TRBJ2-7; D is possibly TRBD2 (6 bases). CDR1 is SGHRS, CDR2 YFSETQ, per germline. The CDR3 runs 15 residues. V was cut by 2 bases and J by 2 bases, with 14 bases left in between. The chain's CDR3 is CASSFTAGATYEQYF. The CDR3 DNA reads TGCGCCAGCAGCTTCACAGCGGGCGCCACCTACGAGCAGTACTTC.